These 26 T cell receptor beta chains were all obtained from the same sample, sequenced in a study of beta chain features in type 1 diabetes. The study's findings and limits: Among patients with Type 1 diabetes, TCRB CDR3s were moderately but significantly shorter in every one of the four CD4+ subsets.

Since all of the isolated RNA was reverse transcribed, expressed TCRB transcripts were what got sequenced. The protocol was immunoSEQ multiplex PCR, while the TCRdb copy is restricted to in-frame clones and leaves out a portion. The sample lists hundreds of thousands of clones, 13% occurring once. What these receptors recognize is not known. Sequences were obtained from naive CD4+ T cells from blood. These receptors came from a man between 18 and 29 years old with type 1 diabetes.

This clone was observed a handful of times. The J gene is TRBJ1-1, the V gene TRBV7-9; a weak D match, TRBD1 (5 bases). The CDR3 loop spans 15 amino acids. Deletions cut 2 bases from V and 1 base from J, with 11 bases between. The germline V gene encodes CDR1 SEHNR and CDR2 FQNEAQ (reference sequence). The CDR3 is CASSLRVGTNTEAFF. The DNA for the CDR3 is TGTGCCAGCAGCTTAAGGGTTGGGACGAACACTGAAGCTTTCTTT.

This clone showed up just a few times. The chain uses TRBV5-4 and TRBJ2-3, with TRBD2 matching 8 bases. V lost 4 bases to trimming and J lost 3 bases; unmatched junction nucleotides: 10. The CDR3 loop spans 16 amino acids. Germline V gene data show CDR1 as SGHNT and CDR2 as YYREEE (reference sequence). The DNA for the CDR3 is TGTGCCAGCAGCCGTACTAGCGGATCAGGGACAGATACGCAGTATTTT. This sequence encodes CASSRTSGSGTDTQYF.

V and J are TRBV11-3 and TRBJ1-1; weak D call: TRBD1 (6 bases). The germline V gene encodes CDR1 SGHNT and CDR2 YENEEA. Trimming shortened V by 5 bases and J by 1 base, and 11 bases separated the two germline ends. The CDR3 contains 14 residues. The CDR3 bases are TGTGCCAGCAGCCCATGGACAGAGAACACTGAAGCTTTCTTT. Protein product: CASSPWTENTEAFF.

About this clone: This sample also contains other DNA sequences that code for the same CDR3. The rearrangement links TRBV30 to TRBJ1-2, with unresolved D. Looked up from germline, CDR1 is GTSNPN and CDR2 is SVGIG (reference sequence). Deletions cut 2 bases from V and 2 bases from J, with 3 bases between. The CDR3 length is 11 residues. The DNA of the CDR3 is TGTGCCTGGAGTCCAAACTATGGCTACACCTTC. It translates to CAWSPNYGYTF.

The chain links TRBV21-1 to TRBJ2-7. TRBV21-1 is flagged as a pseudogene. The CDR3 length is 13 residues. CDR3 amino acids: CASSIGFSYEQYF. The CDR3 region has the DNA TGTGCCAGCAGCATTGGGTTCTCCTACGAGCAGTACTTC.

This clone was picked up a small number of times. V and J are TRBV7-9 and TRBJ1-1; D gene unclear. CDR3 length: 11 amino acids. Germline CDR1 reads SEHNR; CDR2 reads FQNEAQ (reference sequence). V was shortened by 5 bases and J by 11 bases, with 12 bases between the two germline ends. The CDR3 here is CASSPNVAAFF. CDR3 nucleotides: TGTGCCAGCAGCCCAAATGTTGCGGCTTTCTTT.

This clone came up a few times. V is TRBV7-2 and J is TRBJ2-1, with 7 positions matching TRBD1. Looked up from germline, CDR1 is SGHTA and CDR2 is FQGNSA. V gave up 1 base and J gave up 2 bases; unmatched junction bases: 5. This CDR3 comprises 16 residues. Here the CDR3 reads CASSLVGGVPYNEQFF. Written as DNA, the CDR3 is TGTGCCAGCAGCTTAGTAGGGGGCGTGCCCTACAATGAGCAGTTCTTC.

The genes are TRBV30 and TRBJ1-2; D not resolved. The CDR3 is 13 residues long. V gave up 1 base and J gave up 3 bases, with 9 bases separating them. Germline V CDR1 and CDR2: GTSNPN, SVGIG (reference sequence). CDR3 bases: TGTGCCTGGAGTGACGACAATGACTATGGCTACACCTTC. Translated, it gives CAWSDDNDYGYTF. Looking up the rest from reference TRBV30 and TRBJ1-2 gives the full variable domain: SQTIHQWPATLVQPVGSPLSLECTVEGTSNPNLYWYRQAAGRGLQLLFYSVGIGQISSEVPQNLSASRPQDRQFILSSKKLLLSDSGFYLCAWSDDNDYGYTFGSGTRLTVV.

This rearrangement joins TRBV5-1 to TRBJ2-3, with TRBD2 matching 8 bases. Germline-derived CDR1 and CDR2 are SGHRS and YFSETQ. This CDR3 comprises 17 residues. Trimming took 2 bases from V and 0 from J; bases not matched to a gene: 8. This CDR3 is CASSLETGTSSTDTQYF. CDR3 in DNA: TGCGCCAGCAGCTTAGAAACCGGGACTAGTAGCACAGATACGCAGTATTTT.

The chain couples TRBV5-6 to TRBJ1-1; D is undetermined. The V gene lost 1 base and the J gene lost 3 bases, with 7 bases spanning the gap. Germline CDR1 reads SGHDT; CDR2 reads YYEEEE. This CDR3 contains 13 residues. The CDR3 bases are TGTGCCAGCAGCTTGATGAGGGACACTGAAGCTTTCTTT. This gives the protein CASSLMRDTEAFF. The full variable domain, completed using reference TRBV5-6 and TRBJ1-1, is DAGVTQSPTHLIKTRGQQVTLRCSPKSGHDTVSWYQQALGQGPQFIFQYYEEEERQRGNFPDRFSGHQFPNYSSELNVNALLLGDSALYLCASSLMRDTEAFFGQGTRLTVV.

This clone was found a few times. V gene TRBV9 combines with J gene TRBJ2-5, with D possibly TRBD2 on 5 matching bases. The CDR3 totals 12 residues. Trimming cost V 4 bases and J 5 bases, with 9 bases left between them. In germline, CDR1 is SGDLS, CDR2 YYNGEE. The CDR3 reads CASSKTGETQYF. CDR3 coding DNA: TGTGCCAGCAGCAAGACGGGGGAGACCCAGTACTTC.

V usage is TRBV6-5 and J usage is TRBJ1-1; D is possibly TRBD1 (6 bases). Germline V gene lookup returns CDR1 MNHEY and CDR2 SVGAGI. The CDR3 loop spans 14 amino acids. Trimming removed 4 bases from V and 0 bases from J, with 9 bases in between. In DNA form, the CDR3 reads TGTGCCAGCAGTTGGGGGGCCTTGAACACTGAAGCTTTCTTT. Translated, it gives CASSWGALNTEAFF.

The rearrangement links TRBV20-1 to TRBJ1-4, with D unresolved. The germline V and J ends were trimmed by 0 bases and 7 bases, with 3 bases remaining between them. The CDR3 runs to 11 residues. Germline values: CDR1 DFQATT, CDR2 SNEGSKA (reference sequence). In DNA, the CDR3 is TGCAGTGCTAGAGAGGCTGAAAAACTGTTTTTT. This sequence encodes CSAREAEKLFF.

This clone was found a few times. This sequence joins TRBV23-1 and TRBJ2-5, with 7 bases matching TRBD2. TRBV23-1 is an ORF, and what it does is uncertain. With V trimmed by 6 bases and J by 5 bases, 12 bases remained unmatched. The CDR3 sequence is 15 residues long. The CDR3 coding sequence is TGCGCCAGCAGCGGGGGGAGGAGGGCGTGGGAGACCCAGTACTTC. This encodes CASSGGRRAWETQYF.

The genes are TRBV6-1 and TRBJ2-5; the match to TRBD1 covers 7 bases. V lost 7 bases to trimming and J lost 2 bases; unmatched junction nucleotides: 4. CDR3 size: 13 residues. Germline V gene sequence: CDR1 MNHNS, CDR2 SASEGT. The CDR3 region is CASTRDRQETQYF. The CDR3 DNA follows: TGTGCCAGCACCAGGGACAGACAAGAGACCCAGTACTTC.

This clone was seen more than once but under ten times. The chain carries TRBV29-1 and TRBJ2-3; perhaps TRBD2 as D (7 bases). Germline CDR1 and CDR2: SQVTM and ANQGSEA. V gave up 7 bases and J gave up 2 bases, with 19 bases separating them. The CDR3 totals 15 residues. DNA of the CDR3: TGCAGCGCGTCTGGGGGTGGGGGGGCCACAGATACGCAGTATTTT. The encoded protein is CSASGGGGATDTQYF.

V and J are TRBV14 and TRBJ2-1, with 8 nucleotides matching TRBD1. Germline V CDR1 and CDR2: SGHDN, FVKESK. The V segment lost 6 bases and the J segment 0 bases; nucleotides outside the gene matches: 13. The CDR3 contains 18 residues. The CDR3, as DNA: TGTGCCAGCAGACCCATGTACCTACAGGGGGGCTCCTACAATGAGCAGTTCTTC. The encoded protein is CASRPMYLQGGSYNEQFF.

The rearrangement links TRBV7-9 to TRBJ2-5; 8 bases agree with TRBD1. Trimming took 3 bases from V and 5 from J; bases not matched to a gene: 8. The CDR3 totals 15 residues. The V gene's germline CDR1 is SEHNR and CDR2 FQNEAQ (reference sequence). The CDR3 region has the DNA TGTGCCAGCAGCTTGAGCGGACAGGGAAGGGAGACCCAGTACTTC. Translation gives CASSLSGQGRETQYF.

This clone was observed a few times. The V call is TRBV7-6, the J call TRBJ2-7; no clear D. The ends were cut back, 0 bases at V and 0 bases at J, with 6 bases in the middle. CDR3 length equals 14 residues. Germline V gene sequence: CDR1 SGHVS, CDR2 FNYEAQ. DNA for the CDR3: TGTGCCAGCAGCTTAGCCCAGAGCTCCTACGAGCAGTACTTC. Translating it yields CASSLAQSSYEQYF.

The CDR3 DNA sequence: TGTGCCAGCAGTGAGCTAGCCTACAATGAGCAGTTCTTC. Residues: CASSELAYNEQFF. This chain uses TRBV6-1 with TRBJ2-1; no definite D call. With 3 bases removed from V and 2 bases from J, the gap between germline ends came to 5 bases. The CDR3 has 13 amino acids. Germline CDR1 is MNHNS and CDR2 is SASEGT.

The V and J genes are TRBV7-6 and TRBJ1-6, with D possibly TRBD1 on 5 matching bases. CDR3 length: 15 residues. Germline assignment: CDR1 SGHVS and CDR2 FNYEAQ. Trimming took off 4 bases at V and 7 bases at J, with 14 bases between the two ends. DNA for the CDR3: TGTGCCAGCAGCTCCCGGTTGGACACCAATTCACCCCTCCACTTT. This codes for CASSSRLDTNSPLHF.

In its sample, this clone was seen a few times. This rearrangement joins TRBV7-2 to TRBJ1-6; the D is unclear. Germline values: CDR1 SGHTA, CDR2 FQGNSA. With 5 bases removed from V and 8 bases from J, the gap between germline ends came to 13 bases. This CDR3 is built from 14 residues. CDR3 region: CASSPHLVDSPLHF. The DNA for the CDR3 is TGTGCCAGCAGCCCTCACCTGGTCGATTCACCCCTCCACTTT.

Only a few counts were recorded for this clone. The gene calls are TRBV28 and TRBJ1-6; D uncertain. Between the trimmed V and J ends, which lost 4 bases and 3 bases, there was a span of 16 bases. CDR3 length: 17 amino acids. Germline V gene lookup returns CDR1 MDHEN and CDR2 SYDVKM. The CDR3 DNA follows: TGTGCCAGCAGTTCCCCTATCGGCGGTCTCTATAATTCACCCCTCCACTTT. Translation: CASSSPIGGLYNSPLHF.

This clone turned up a few times. This chain joins TRBV5-1 and TRBJ1-5; D call uncertain. Germline loops: CDR1 SGHRS, CDR2 YFSETQ. This CDR3 spans 15 amino acids. Trimming removed 4 bases at V and 1 base at J, with 12 bases between. CDR3 sequence (DNA): TGCGCCAGCAGCCCGGATGGCCCCAGCAATCAGCCCCAGCATTTT. Amino acid sequence: CASSPDGPSNQPQHF.

This clone occurred a few times. The rearrangement links TRBV5-1 to TRBJ1-6; 8 nucleotides match TRBD1. The length of the CDR3 is 15 residues. The germline gives CDR1 SGHRS, CDR2 YFSETQ. With 5 bases clipped from V and 6 bases from J, the junction kept 7 bases outside the gene matches. The CDR3 bases are TGCGCCAGCAGACCTCTAACAGGGGGTAATTCACCCCTCCACTTT. It encodes CASRPLTGGNSPLHF.

CDR3 DNA: TGTGCCAGCAGCGTAGAAGGGACAGGGGTTACCGGGGAGCTGTTTTTT. As protein: CASSVEGTGVTGELFF. The V call is TRBV9, the J call TRBJ2-2; the match to TRBD1 covers 10 bases. The CDR3 consists of 16 residues. The germline gives CDR1 SGDLS, CDR2 YYNGEE. J gave up 5 bases and V 0 bases, and 4 bases lay outside the gene matches.